The clone carrying this TCR beta chain was recorded many times. The target antigen is unknown. These data come from a study of T cells in Graves' hyperthyroidism and ophthalmopathy. The wider study: Peripheral blood was drawn at first diagnosis, prior to all treatment.

Clinical Activity Scores of at least 3, NOSPECS grades of at least 4 and durations under 3 months characterized ophthalmopathy patients. Out of approximately 10 ml of fresh peripheral blood came the PBMCs. Whole-study findings and limits: Among clonotypes expanded in thyroid above 0.001, most were also found in blood.

TCR beta CDR3 regions were amplified from RNA. Carried out on the TCR CDR3, a first-round RT-PCR used the HTBI primer set. In TCRdb, the multiplex PCR reads were re-called with MiXCR into one record per CDR3 protein. This sample has fewer than 400,000 distinct CDR3 sequences, with around 15% found just once. This receptor was taken from a man aged 50 to 59 with Graves' ophthalmopathy. The sample comprised blood.

DNA of the CDR3: TGTGCCAGCTCCCTAGGAGAGGCAGATACGCAGTATTTT. This gives the protein CASSLGEADTQYF. The V and J genes are TRBV2 and TRBJ2-3; no clear D. The V end was cut by 8 bases, the J end by 4 bases, with 13 bases between. The CDR3 spans 13 residues. Germline assignment: CDR1 SNHLY and CDR2 FYNNEI. Supplemented by reference TRBV2 and TRBJ2-3, the full variable domain reads EPEVTQTPSHQVTQMGQEVILRCVPISNHLYFYWYRQILGQKVEFLVSFYNNEISEKSEIFDDQFSVERPDGSNFTLKIRSTKLEDSAMYFCASSLGEADTQYFGPGTRLTVL.